The 17 T cell receptor beta chains listed next were all sequenced from one sample in a study of blood T cell repertoires in COVID-19 (dated by TCRdb to about 2020). The library was built by means of the immunoSEQ multiplex PCR assay. TCRdb retrieved this table from immuneACCESS and kept in-frame rearrangements only. Not all clones are present; in checked studies, unresolved V genes account for under half, and no reason is known for the remainder. Within this sample are 200,000 to 250,000 clones, with roughly nine tenths of them counted one time only. 1.9% of the sample is taken by the ten largest. The sequencing sample was made of peripheral blood. All receptors derive from a man aged 35-49 years with active or convalescent COVID-19.

The gene calls are TRBV7-2 and TRBJ1-4, with D possibly matching TRBD1 (6 bases). V shed 5 bases and J shed 7 bases, with 17 bases lying between them. This CDR3 comprises 15 residues. Germline assignment: CDR1 SGHTA and CDR2 FQGNSA. This chain's CDR3 is CASSPRPGEGEKLFF. The CDR3 DNA reads TGTGCCAGCAGCCCCCGCCCAGGGGAAGGTGAAAAACTGTTTTTT.

The chain links TRBV27 to TRBJ1-5, with unresolved D. The CDR3 totals 14 residues. Germline lookup yields CDR1 MNHEY and CDR2 SMNVEV (reference sequence). Trimming shortened V by 3 bases and J by 4 bases, and 10 bases separated the two germline ends. CDR3 loop: CASSFSRLNQPQHF. CDR3 sequence (DNA): TGTGCCAGCAGTTTCAGCAGACTGAATCAGCCCCAGCATTTT.

This chain connects TRBV5-1 to TRBJ2-4; 12 nucleotides agree with TRBD1. Germline CDR1 and CDR2: SGHRS and YFSETQ. J gave up 3 bases and V 4 bases, and 5 bases lay outside the gene matches. This CDR3 has 16 residues. CDR3 region: CASSRDRGLDKNIQYF. CDR3 DNA: TGCGCCAGCAGCCGGGACAGGGGGCTTGACAAAAACATTCAGTACTTC.

This clone was seen a handful of times. The chain combines TRBV30 with TRBJ2-1; perhaps TRBD2 as D (7 bases). The CDR3 sequence is 13 residues long. V was shortened by 3 bases and J by 9 bases, with 15 bases between the two germline ends. The V gene's germline CDR1 is GTSNPN and CDR2 SVGIG (reference sequence). The CDR3 spells CAWSVRRGGEQFF. CDR3 nucleotides: TGTGCCTGGAGCGTCCGGAGGGGGGGTGAGCAGTTCTTC.

Only a few counts were recorded for this clone. This rearrangement joins TRBV18 to TRBJ1-2; tentatively, D is TRBD1 (6 bases). CDR3 length: 15 amino acids. Germline V gives CDR1 KGHSH, CDR2 LQKENI. The germline V and J ends were trimmed by 3 bases and 0 bases, with 11 bases remaining between them. The CDR3 nucleotides read TGTGCCAGCTCACCGGAACAGGGCCCTAACTATGGCTACACCTTC. This translates into CASSPEQGPNYGYTF.

This rearrangement joins TRBV7-8 to TRBJ2-7; a possible D gene is TRBD1 (5 bases). The germline CDR1 and CDR2 sequences are SGHVS and FQNEAQ. V was shortened by 0 bases and J by 5 bases, with 11 bases between the two germline ends. This CDR3 spans 14 amino acids. CDR3 sequence reads: CASSLAVGVDEQYF. The CDR3 coding sequence is TGTGCCAGCAGCTTAGCGGTAGGGGTTGACGAGCAGTACTTC.

The V gene is TRBV4-2, the J gene TRBJ2-5; 7 bases are a match to TRBD2. Trimming at V came to 2 bases and at J to 4 bases, leaving 7 bases not matched to a gene. From germline, CDR1 is LGHNA and CDR2 YNFKEQ. The CDR3 covers 15 residues. The CDR3 nucleotides are TGTGCCAGCAGCCAACCGGAGCGGGAAAGAGAGACCCAGTACTTC. Amino acids: CASSQPERERETQYF.

The chain combines TRBV28 with TRBJ2-7, with 9 bases identical to TRBD2. This CDR3 has 15 residues. V shed 4 bases, J shed 2 bases, and the junction held 6 bases outside the gene matches. In germline, CDR1 is MDHEN, CDR2 SYDVKM. CDR3 in amino acids: CASSSPTSGPYEQYF. The CDR3 DNA reads as TGTGCCAGCAGTTCCCCGACTAGCGGTCCCTACGAGCAGTACTTC. Combining the CDR3 with reference TRBV28 and TRBJ2-7 gives the whole variable domain DVKVTQSSRYLVKRTGEKVFLECVQDMDHENMFWYRQDPGLGLRLIYFSYDVKMKEKGDIPEGYSVSREKKERFSLILESASTNQTSMYLCASSSPTSGPYEQYFGPGTRLTVT.

The rearrangement joins TRBV27 to TRBJ1-3; a possible D gene is TRBD1 (6 bases). The CDR3 has 15 residues. The germline CDR1 and CDR2 sequences are MNHEY and SMNVEV (reference sequence). V was cut by 7 bases and J by 2 bases, with 15 bases left in between. The CDR3 protein is CASTERGGAGNTIYF. Here the CDR3 DNA reads TGTGCCAGCACCGAGAGGGGGGGGGCTGGAAACACCATATATTTT.

The genes are TRBV12-5 and TRBJ2-7; 7 nucleotides agree with TRBD1. V was clipped by 4 bases and J by 6 bases; unmatched bases: 18. Germline V gives CDR1 LGHNT, CDR2 FRNRAP. CDR3 length equals 17 residues. For the CDR3, the DNA is TGTGCTAGTGGTTCCACAAAAAACCGACAGGGCTCGGGCGAGCAGTACTTC. Translating gives CASGSTKNRQGSGEQYF.

CDR3 residues: CASNTGVLAGNTIYF. The CDR3 bases are TGTGCCAGCAACACGGGAGTCTTAGCTGGAAACACCATATATTTT. The chain recombines TRBV28 with TRBJ1-3; D not resolved. The CDR3 has 15 amino acids. The germline V and J ends were trimmed by 7 bases and 2 bases, with 15 bases remaining between them. CDR1 and CDR2 from the germline V gene are MDHEN and SYDVKM. The complete variable domain, with remaining parts taken from reference TRBV28 and TRBJ1-3, reads DVKVTQSSRYLVKRTGEKVFLECVQDMDHENMFWYRQDPGLGLRLIYFSYDVKMKEKGDIPEGYSVSREKKERFSLILESASTNQTSMYLCASNTGVLAGNTIYFGEGSWLTVV.

A remark on this clone: A read error may produce the germline difference seen at one junction end. The chain links TRBV7-7 to TRBJ2-5; D might be TRBD1 (6 bases). The CDR3 is 14 amino acids. The germline V gene has CDR1 SSHAT and CDR2 FNYEAQ (reference sequence). The CDR3 DNA is TGTGCTAGCAGCTTAGACACAGGGTCAGAGACCCAGTACTTC. This encodes CASSLDTGSETQYF.

CDR3 loop: CSVIGTGLQYF. In nucleotides, the CDR3 is TGCAGCGTTATCGGGACAGGGCTACAGTACTTC. The rearrangement uses TRBV29-1 and TRBJ2-7, with 9 nucleotides matching TRBD1. The germline V gene has CDR1 SQVTM and CDR2 ANQGSEA. The CDR3 spans 11 residues. Losses at the gene ends were 5 bases for V and 10 bases for J; bases not matched to a gene: 6.

The CDR3 nucleotides are TGTGCCTGGAGTGTTCGGCAGCGGGCGGCTGATGAGCAGTTCTTC. It yields the protein CAWSVRQRAADEQFF. The chain couples TRBV30 to TRBJ2-1, with a possible D match to TRBD2 (6 bases). This CDR3 spans 15 amino acids. The V end was cut by 0 bases, the J end by 8 bases, with 17 bases between. The germline CDR1 and CDR2 sequences are GTSNPN and SVGIG (reference sequence).

This clone showed up just once. This chain's CDR3 is CASSRKTGGADYGYTF. The CDR3 nucleotides read TGTGCCAGCAGCCGAAAGACAGGGGGCGCAGACTATGGCTACACCTTC. This chain connects TRBV28 to TRBJ1-2; 10 nucleotides agree with TRBD1. The CDR3 runs 16 residues. V shed 6 bases, J shed 3 bases, and the junction held 10 bases outside the gene matches. The germline V gene encodes CDR1 MDHEN and CDR2 SYDVKM.

The rearrangement joins TRBV5-1 to TRBJ1-2, with 8 bases fitting TRBD1. The ends lost 4 bases at V and 0 bases at J; junction bases unmatched: 8. The CDR3 covers 16 residues. Germline CDR1 SGHRS, CDR2 YFSETQ. The CDR3 spells CASSERTGTANYGYTF. The CDR3 bases are TGCGCCAGCAGCGAAAGGACAGGGACGGCTAACTATGGCTACACCTTC.

CDR3 amino acids: CATSDNSGGRYEQFF. DNA of the CDR3: TGTGCCACCAGTGATAATAGCGGCGGCCGATATGAGCAGTTCTTC. V gene TRBV24-1 combines with J gene TRBJ2-1; D perhaps matches TRBD2 (6 bases). V was clipped by 3 bases and J by 8 bases, with 16 bases between them. Germline lookup yields CDR1 KGHDR and CDR2 SFDVKD. The length of the CDR3 is 15 residues.